These 8 T cell receptor beta chains were sequenced from one sample in a study of vaccination and CD4 T cells after COVID-19. Stated treatment: roughly 11-day PBMC culture with coronavirus spike peptide pools or control peptides (ViraFEST assay). Their antigen targets remain unknown. Oncomine TCR Beta short-read sequencing was applied to DNA from cultured CD4+ T cells. Each CDR3 protein is one row after TCRdb ran MiXCR on the PCR reads. The table has about 7,000 distinct CDR3 sequences, 55% to 75% seen once; the top ten hold about 24%. The specimen was CD4+ T cells from blood, cultured in vitro. These receptors were obtained from a human donor who had recovered from COVID-19.

The chain is built from TRBV20-1 and TRBJ2-5; 12 bases line up with TRBD2. With 3 bases clipped from V and 5 bases from J, the junction kept 4 bases outside the gene matches. Per germline, CDR1 DFQATT and CDR2 SNEGSKA (reference sequence). The CDR3 spans 14 residues. CDR3 sequence (DNA): TGCAGTGCTAGGAGACTAGCGGGAGTGGAGACCCAGTACTTC. Translated, it gives CSARRLAGVETQYF.

A few counts support this clonotype. This chain links TRBV5-4 with TRBJ2-3; 8 bases fit TRBD2. There are 14 residues in the CDR3. Looked up from germline, CDR1 is SGHNT and CDR2 is YYREEE (reference sequence). V lost 3 bases and J lost 4; bases outside the gene matches: 4. The CDR3 DNA reads TGTGCCAGCAGCTCGCGGGGGGCCGCAGATACGCAGTATTTT. This encodes CASSSRGAADTQYF.

The chain couples TRBV19 to TRBJ1-5; TRBD1 agrees at 12 bases. V gave up 7 bases and J gave up 7 bases; unmatched junction bases: 8. Germline V gene lookup returns CDR1 LNHDA and CDR2 SQIVND (reference sequence). This CDR3 is 15 amino acids long. The CDR3 DNA follows: TGTGCCAGTACCGGGACAGGGGGCTTTGGCCAGCCCCAGCATTTT. Its translation is CASTGTGGFGQPQHF.

V gene TRBV20-1 combines with J gene TRBJ1-4; possibly TRBD1 for D (5 bases). CDR3 length: 14 residues. V was clipped by 0 bases and J by 7 bases, with 12 bases between them. The germline V gene encodes CDR1 DFQATT and CDR2 SNEGSKA (reference sequence). CDR3 residues: CSARDRRGGEKLFF. CDR3 nucleotides: TGCAGTGCTAGAGATAGGAGGGGCGGTGAAAAACTGTTTTTT.

This chain links TRBV11-3 with TRBJ1-1; no firm D call. This CDR3 is built from 13 residues. V was pared by 6 bases and J by 5 bases, with 13 bases between. Germline V gives CDR1 SGHNT, CDR2 YENEEA. The CDR3 region has the DNA TGTGCCAGCAGTCTGTTCCAGAGGACTGAAGCTTTCTTT. Amino acids: CASSLFQRTEAFF.

The chain is built from TRBV6-1 and TRBJ1-6; D ambiguous. CDR1 and CDR2 (germline): MNHNS, SASEGT. With 8 bases removed from V and 5 bases from J, the gap between germline ends came to 10 bases. The CDR3 runs to 13 residues. CDR3: CASHGGDNSPLHF. In DNA, the CDR3 is TGTGCCAGCCATGGCGGGGATAATTCACCCCTCCACTTT.

The chain carries TRBV5-6 and TRBJ2-7; 11 nucleotides line up with TRBD2. This CDR3 contains 14 residues. From germline, CDR1 is SGHDT and CDR2 YYEEEE. The ends lost 5 bases at V and 3 bases at J; junction bases unmatched: 4. For the CDR3, the DNA is TGTGCCAGCAGTCTGGGACTAGCGGTCTACGAGCAGTACTTC. Protein: CASSLGLAVYEQYF.

In its sample, this clonotype was seen a few times. The chain recombines TRBV7-2 with TRBJ1-2; no firm D call. The CDR3 extends over 12 amino acids. Looked up from germline, CDR1 is SGHTA and CDR2 is FQGNSA. The V end was cut by 3 bases, the J end by 2 bases, with 4 bases between. The CDR3 is CASSLENYGYTF. CDR3 sequence (DNA): TGTGCCAGCAGCTTGGAGAACTATGGCTACACCTTC. The whole variable domain, filled in from reference TRBV7-2 and TRBJ1-2, reads GAGVSQSPSNKVTEKGKDVELRCDPISGHTALYWYRQSLGQGLEFLIYFQGNSAPDKSGLPSDRFSAERTGGSVSTLTIQRTQQEDSAVYLCASSLENYGYTFGSGTRLTVV.